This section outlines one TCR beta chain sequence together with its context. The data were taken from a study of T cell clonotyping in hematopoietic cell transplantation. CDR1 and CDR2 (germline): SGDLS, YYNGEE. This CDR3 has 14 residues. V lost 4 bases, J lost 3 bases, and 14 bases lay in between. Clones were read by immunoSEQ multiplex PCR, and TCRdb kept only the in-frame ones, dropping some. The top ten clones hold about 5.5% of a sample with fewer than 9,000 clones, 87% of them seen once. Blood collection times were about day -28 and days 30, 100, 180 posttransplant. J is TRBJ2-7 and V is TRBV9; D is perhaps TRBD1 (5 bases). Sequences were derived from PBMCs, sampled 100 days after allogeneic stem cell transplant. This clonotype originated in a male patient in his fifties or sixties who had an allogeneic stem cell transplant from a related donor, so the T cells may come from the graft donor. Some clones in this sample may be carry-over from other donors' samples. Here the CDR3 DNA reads TGTGCCAGCAGCACTACAGGCACTGACTACGAGCAGTACTTC. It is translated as CASSTTGTDYEQYF.